The rows below give T cell receptor beta chains drawn from one sample of a study of cytomegalovirus exposure and HLA in healthy donors. The repertoire was sequenced with immunoSEQ multiplex PCR; TCRdb's copy has only in-frame clones and lacks some. The table lists 150,000 to 200,000 clones, 77% of them singletons. Material: PBMCs. All receptors derive from a woman in her 40s in good health and CMV-seropositive. CDR3s include the opening cysteine and the closing phenylalanine or tryptophan. D genes are given only for firm matches. Where a row states a size, it is once, few, many or the class of an expanded clone; other rows omit it.

v_gene	j_gene	abundance	d_gene	CDR3aa	CDR3nt
TRBV27	TRBJ2-1	.	TRBD2	CASSIKTLAGGPGNEQFF	TGTGCCAGCAGTATCAAAACTCTAGCGGGAGGGCCGGGGAATGAGCAGTTCTTC
TRBV15	TRBJ1-2	.	TRBD1	CATSRDRGSYGYTF	TGTGCCACCAGCAGGGACAGGGGTAGCTATGGCTACACCTTC
TRBV18	TRBJ1-3	.	.	CASSSETGINTIYF	TGTGCCAGCTCATCGGAGACAGGCATAAACACCATATATTTT
TRBV7-9	TRBJ2-7	.	.	CASSPQIGSYEQYF	TGTGCCAGCAGCCCGCAGATCGGGTCCTACGAGCAGTACTTC
TRBV27	TRBJ1-5	.	.	CASSNYSNQPQHF	TGTGCCAGCAGTAACTATAGCAATCAGCCCCAGCATTTT
TRBV7-6	TRBJ2-3	.	.	CASSSSGASTDTQYF	TGTGCCAGCAGCTCTTCAGGGGCTAGCACAGATACGCAGTATTTT
TRBV30	TRBJ2-7	.	.	CAWSRGFGSYEQYF	TGTGCCTGGAGTCGAGGGTTTGGTTCCTACGAGCAGTACTTC
TRBV9	TRBJ2-6	.	TRBD1	CASSGRDRFSSGANVLTF	TGTGCCAGCAGCGGCCGGGACAGATTTTCCTCTGGGGCCAACGTCCTGACTTTC
TRBV29-1	TRBJ1-4	.	.	CSVVGEGNEKLFF	TGCAGCGTTGTAGGGGAAGGTAATGAAAAACTGTTTTTT
TRBV19	TRBJ1-4	.	TRBD1	CASSRQGTRIEKLFF	TGTGCCAGTAGTAGACAGGGGACCCGGATTGAAAAACTGTTTTTT
TRBV11-2	TRBJ2-2	.	.	CASRLPDTGELFF	TGTGCCAGCAGGCTACCGGACACCGGGGAGCTGTTTTTT
TRBV6-6	TRBJ1-2	once	TRBD1	CASSYGTGTNYGYTF	TGTGCCAGCAGTTACGGGACAGGGACTAACTATGGCTACACCTTC
TRBV5-6	TRBJ1-4	few	TRBD1	CASSTGQAGEKLFF	TGTGCCAGCAGCACAGGACAGGCCGGTGAAAAACTGTTTTTT
TRBV30	TRBJ1-5	.	.	CAWSGGEFQPQHF	TGTGCCTGGAGTGGGGGGGAATTTCAGCCCCAGCATTTT
TRBV5-1	TRBJ2-5	few	.	CASSLAGGRDETQYF	TGCGCCAGCAGCTTGGCTGGGGGCAGGGACGAGACCCAGTACTTC
TRBV27	TRBJ2-7	once	TRBD1	CASSLKGQGPSYEQYF	TGTGCCAGCAGTTTAAAGGGACAGGGCCCCTCCTACGAGCAGTACTTC
TRBV11-2	TRBJ1-2	.	.	CASSLVQGRGYGYTF	TGTGCCAGCAGCCTAGTACAGGGCCGAGGCTATGGCTACACCTTC
TRBV28	TRBJ2-7	.	TRBD1	CASSPAGGSYEQYF	TGTGCCAGCTCCCCAGCAGGGGGCTCCTACGAGCAGTACTTC
TRBV27	TRBJ2-1	.	TRBD2	CASSLLTPRLAIYNEQFF	TGTGCCAGCAGTTTATTGACACCCAGACTAGCGATCTACAATGAGCAGTTCTTC
TRBV6-6	TRBJ1-6	.	.	CASSYLASRNSPPHF	TGTGCCAGCAGTTACTTGGCCTCCCGTAATTCACCCCCCCACTTT
TRBV5-6	TRBJ2-3	few	.	CASSFGRSGQYF	TGTGCCAGCAGCTTTGGGAGGTCGGGGCAGTATTTT
TRBV12-5	TRBJ2-1	.	TRBD2	CASGLLTRAGGPFSSYNEQFF	TGTGCTAGTGGTTTGTTAACTCGAGCGGGGGGCCCTTTTAGCTCCTACAATGAGCAGTTCTTC
TRBV2	TRBJ2-3	.	TRBD2	CASKTAGGGTDTQYF	TGTGCCAGCAAGACGGCGGGAGGTGGAACAGATACGCAGTATTTT
TRBV14	TRBJ2-7	.	.	CASSRRGGFSYEQYF	TGTGCCAGCAGCCGTCGTGGGGGCTTCTCCTACGAGCAGTACTTC
TRBV6-6	TRBJ1-1	.	TRBD1	CASRRTGDEMNTEAFF	TGTGCCAGCAGACGGACAGGGGATGAAATGAACACTGAAGCTTTCTTT
TRBV6-1	TRBJ2-7	.	.	CASSEGGGTYEQYF	TGTGCCAGCAGTGAAGGTGGGGGGACCTACGAGCAGTACTTC
TRBV2	TRBJ2-7	.	TRBD2	CASSEGLEGYEQYF	TGTGCCAGCAGTGAGGGACTAGAGGGCTACGAGCAGTACTTC
TRBV4-2	TRBJ1-2	.	TRBD1	CASSPGTGGAGNYGYTF	TGTGCCAGCAGCCCCGGGACAGGGGGCGCAGGGAACTATGGCTACACCTTC
TRBV6-1	TRBJ2-7	.	TRBD2	CASSPRDGGTYEQYF	TGTGCCAGCAGCCCTAGGGACGGGGGGACTTACGAGCAGTACTTC
TRBV27	TRBJ1-2	.	TRBD1	CASSPRDRGLTNYGYTF	TGTGCCAGCAGCCCCCGGGACAGGGGATTAACCAACTATGGCTACACCTTC
TRBV5-5	TRBJ2-3	.	.	CASSLGRGSTDTQYF	TGTGCCAGCAGCTTGGGACGGGGTAGCACAGATACGCAGTATTTT
TRBV30	TRBJ2-5	.	.	CAWSVQGGKETQYF	TGTGCCTGGAGTGTACAAGGCGGGAAAGAGACCCAGTACTTC
TRBV27	TRBJ1-2	.	.	CASSLTERYGYTF	TGTGCCAGCAGTCTAACCGAGCGCTATGGCTACACCTTC
TRBV7-8	TRBJ1-1	few	TRBD1	CASSSPIWTGNMNTEAFF	TGTGCCAGCAGCTCGCCTATCTGGACAGGGAACATGAACACTGAAGCTTTCTTT
TRBV2	TRBJ1-3	.	.	CASRNRAGNTIYF	TGTGCCAGCAGGAACAGGGCTGGAAACACCATATATTTT